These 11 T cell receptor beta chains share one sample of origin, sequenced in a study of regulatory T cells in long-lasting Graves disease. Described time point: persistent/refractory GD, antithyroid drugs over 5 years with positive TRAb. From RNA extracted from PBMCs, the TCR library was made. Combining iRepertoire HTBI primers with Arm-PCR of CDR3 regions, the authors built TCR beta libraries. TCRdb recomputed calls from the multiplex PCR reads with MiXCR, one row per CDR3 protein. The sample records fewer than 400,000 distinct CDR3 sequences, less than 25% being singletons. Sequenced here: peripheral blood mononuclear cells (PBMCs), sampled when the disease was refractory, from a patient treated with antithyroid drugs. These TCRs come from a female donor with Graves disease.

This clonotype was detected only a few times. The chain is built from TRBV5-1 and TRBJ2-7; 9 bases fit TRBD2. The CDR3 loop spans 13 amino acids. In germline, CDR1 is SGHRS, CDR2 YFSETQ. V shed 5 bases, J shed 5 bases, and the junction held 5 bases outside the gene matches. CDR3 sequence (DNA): TGCGCCAGCAGGTTAGCGGGAGTCGACGAGCAGTACTTC. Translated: CASRLAGVDEQYF.

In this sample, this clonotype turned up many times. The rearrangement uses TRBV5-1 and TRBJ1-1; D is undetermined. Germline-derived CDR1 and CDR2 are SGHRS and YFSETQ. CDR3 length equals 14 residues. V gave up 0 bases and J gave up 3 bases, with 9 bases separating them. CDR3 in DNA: TGCGCCAGCAGCTTGGTTGGGGATGACACTGAAGCTTTCTTT. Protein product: CASSLVGDDTEAFF.

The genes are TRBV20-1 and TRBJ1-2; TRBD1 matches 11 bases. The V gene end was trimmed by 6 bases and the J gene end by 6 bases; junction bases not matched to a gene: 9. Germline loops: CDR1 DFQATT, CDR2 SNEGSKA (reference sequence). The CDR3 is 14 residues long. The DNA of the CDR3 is TGCAGTGCCCACGGGCGGGACAGGGGGGATGGCTACACCTTC. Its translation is CSAHGRDRGDGYTF.

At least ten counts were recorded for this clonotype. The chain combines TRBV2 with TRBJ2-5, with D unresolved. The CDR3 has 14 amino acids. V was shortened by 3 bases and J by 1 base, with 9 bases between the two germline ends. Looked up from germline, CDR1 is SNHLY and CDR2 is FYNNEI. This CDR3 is CASSEWQTQETQYF. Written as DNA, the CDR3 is TGTGCCAGCAGTGAGTGGCAGACCCAAGAGACCCAGTACTTC.

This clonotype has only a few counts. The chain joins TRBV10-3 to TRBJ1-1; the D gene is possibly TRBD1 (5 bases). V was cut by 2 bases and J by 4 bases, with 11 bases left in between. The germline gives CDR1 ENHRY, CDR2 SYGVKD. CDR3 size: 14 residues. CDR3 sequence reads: CAISEGHATTEAFF. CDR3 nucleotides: TGTGCCATCAGTGAGGGACACGCCACCACTGAAGCTTTCTTT.

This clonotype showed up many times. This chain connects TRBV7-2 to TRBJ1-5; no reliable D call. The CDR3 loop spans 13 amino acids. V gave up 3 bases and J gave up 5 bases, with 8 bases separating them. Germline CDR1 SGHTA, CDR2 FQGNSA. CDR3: CASSLGIDQPQHF. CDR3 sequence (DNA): TGTGCCAGCAGCTTGGGGATAGATCAGCCCCAGCATTTT.

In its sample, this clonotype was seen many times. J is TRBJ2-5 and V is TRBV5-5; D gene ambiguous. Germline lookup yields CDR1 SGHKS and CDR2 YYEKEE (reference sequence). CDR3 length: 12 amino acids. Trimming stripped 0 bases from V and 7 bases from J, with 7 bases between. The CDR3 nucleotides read TGTGCCAGCAGCTTGGATGGGGTGACCCAGTACTTC. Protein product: CASSLDGVTQYF.

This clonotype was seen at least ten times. The CDR3 DNA sequence: TGTGCCAGCAGTGATATGTGGGACACTGAAGCTTTCTTT. Encoded protein: CASSDMWDTEAFF. The chain carries TRBV2 and TRBJ1-1; no reliable D call. Trimming took 3 bases from V and 3 from J, leaving 8 bases between them. The CDR3 is 13 residues long. Germline V gives CDR1 SNHLY, CDR2 FYNNEI.

The CDR3 DNA reads TGCGCCAGCAGCACAGATTCTGGGAACACTGAAGCTTTCTTT. Its translation: CASSTDSGNTEAFF. V and J are TRBV5-1 and TRBJ1-1, with D unclear. The CDR3 covers 14 residues. Germline CDR1 and CDR2: SGHRS and YFSETQ. The V gene lost 4 bases and the J gene lost 1 base, with 11 bases spanning the gap. Together with reference TRBV5-1 and TRBJ1-1, the CDR3 gives the full variable domain: KAGVTQTPRYLIKTRGQQVTLSCSPISGHRSVSWYQQTPGQGLQFLFEYFSETQRNKGNFPGRFSGRQFSNSRSEMNVSTLELGDSALYLCASSTDSGNTEAFFGQGTRLTVV.

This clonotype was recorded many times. This chain's CDR3 is CASSEIVETQYF. The CDR3 DNA follows: TGTGCCAGCAGTGAGATAGTCGAGACCCAGTACTTC. The rearrangement links TRBV2 to TRBJ2-5; D gene ambiguous. The CDR3 totals 12 residues. In germline, CDR1 is SNHLY, CDR2 FYNNEI. V gave up 3 bases and J gave up 5 bases, with 7 bases separating them.

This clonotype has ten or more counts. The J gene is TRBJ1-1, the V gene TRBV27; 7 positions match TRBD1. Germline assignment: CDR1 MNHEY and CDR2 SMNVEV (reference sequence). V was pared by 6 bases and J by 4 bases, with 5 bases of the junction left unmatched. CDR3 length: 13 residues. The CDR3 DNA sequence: TGTGCCAGCAGCTGGGACAGCCTCACTGAAGCTTTCTTT. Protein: CASSWDSLTEAFF.